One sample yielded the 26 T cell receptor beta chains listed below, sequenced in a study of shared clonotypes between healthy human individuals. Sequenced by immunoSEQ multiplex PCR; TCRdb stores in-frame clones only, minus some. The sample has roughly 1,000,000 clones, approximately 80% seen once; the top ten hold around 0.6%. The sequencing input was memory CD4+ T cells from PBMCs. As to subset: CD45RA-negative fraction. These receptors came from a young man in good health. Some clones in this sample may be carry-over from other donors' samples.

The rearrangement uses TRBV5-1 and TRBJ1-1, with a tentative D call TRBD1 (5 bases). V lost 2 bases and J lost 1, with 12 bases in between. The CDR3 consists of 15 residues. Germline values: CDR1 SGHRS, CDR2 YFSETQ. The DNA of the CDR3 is TGCGCCAGCAGCTTTCCGGGACGGGAGAACACTGAAGCTTTCTTT. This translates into CASSFPGRENTEAFF.

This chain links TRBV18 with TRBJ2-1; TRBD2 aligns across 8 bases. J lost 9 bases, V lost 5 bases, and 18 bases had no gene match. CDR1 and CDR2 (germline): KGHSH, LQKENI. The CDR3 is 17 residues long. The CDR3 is CASSTLRRREGPGEQFF. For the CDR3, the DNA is TGTGCCAGCTCAACCCTTCGCCGCCGGGAGGGCCCGGGTGAGCAGTTCTTC.

CDR3 in amino acids: CASSTYTPQGFYGQFF. The CDR3 DNA reads as TGTGCCAGCAGCACCTACACTCCACAAGGGTTCTATGGGCAGTTCTTC. The chain joins TRBV14 to TRBJ2-1; D gene uncertain. The CDR3 extends over 16 amino acids. CDR1 and CDR2 from the germline V gene are SGHDN and FVKESK. The germline V and J ends were trimmed by 5 bases and 12 bases, with 26 bases remaining between them.

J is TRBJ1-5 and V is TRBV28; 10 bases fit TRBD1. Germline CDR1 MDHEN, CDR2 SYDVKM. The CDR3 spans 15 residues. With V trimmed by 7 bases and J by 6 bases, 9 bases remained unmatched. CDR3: CASTLRDRGFQPQHF. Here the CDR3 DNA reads TGTGCCAGCACCCTCCGGGACAGGGGCTTTCAGCCCCAGCATTTT.

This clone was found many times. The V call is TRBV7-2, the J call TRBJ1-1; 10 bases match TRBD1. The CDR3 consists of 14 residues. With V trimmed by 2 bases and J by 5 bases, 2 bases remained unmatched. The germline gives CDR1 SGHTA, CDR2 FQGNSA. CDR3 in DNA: TGTGCCAGCAGCTTAAGGACAGGGGGGACTGAAGCTTTCTTT. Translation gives CASSLRTGGTEAFF.

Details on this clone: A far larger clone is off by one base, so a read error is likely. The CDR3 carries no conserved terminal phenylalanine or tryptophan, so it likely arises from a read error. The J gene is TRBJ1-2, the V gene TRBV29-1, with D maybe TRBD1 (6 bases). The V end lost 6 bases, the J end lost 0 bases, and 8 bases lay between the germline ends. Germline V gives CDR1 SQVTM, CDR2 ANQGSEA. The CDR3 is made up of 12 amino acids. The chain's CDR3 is CSVGQPNYGYTV. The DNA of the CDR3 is TGCAGCGTAGGACAGCCTAACTATGGCTACACCGTC.

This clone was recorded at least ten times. The CDR3 reads CATQRDVQGIIQQYF. In DNA, the CDR3 is TGTGCCACCCAACGTGATGTACAGGGGATAATCCAGCAGTACTTC. The chain uses TRBV2 and TRBJ2-7; 7 bases match TRBD1. V lost 10 bases and J lost 8; bases outside the gene matches: 20. Per the germline V gene, CDR1 is SNHLY and CDR2 is FYNNEI. The CDR3 has 15 amino acids.

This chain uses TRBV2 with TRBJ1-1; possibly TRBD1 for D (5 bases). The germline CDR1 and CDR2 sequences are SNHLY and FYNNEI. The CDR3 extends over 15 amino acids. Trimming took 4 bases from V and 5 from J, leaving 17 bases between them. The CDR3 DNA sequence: TGTGCCAGCAGTGGCGGGGCAGGGCGGAAAACTGAAGCTTTCTTT. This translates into CASSGGAGRKTEAFF.

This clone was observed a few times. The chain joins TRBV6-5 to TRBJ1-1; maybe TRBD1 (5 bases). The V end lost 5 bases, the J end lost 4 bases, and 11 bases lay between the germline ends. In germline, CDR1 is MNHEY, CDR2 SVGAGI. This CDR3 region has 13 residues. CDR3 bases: TGTGCCAGCAGTAAGGGGTATGGCACTGAAGCTTTCTTT. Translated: CASSKGYGTEAFF.

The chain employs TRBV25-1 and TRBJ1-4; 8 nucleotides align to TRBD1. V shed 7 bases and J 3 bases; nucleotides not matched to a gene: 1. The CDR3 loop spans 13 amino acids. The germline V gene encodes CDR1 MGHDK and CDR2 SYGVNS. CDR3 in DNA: TGTGCCAGCAAACAGGGGGCTAATGAAAAACTGTTTTTT. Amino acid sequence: CASKQGANEKLFF.

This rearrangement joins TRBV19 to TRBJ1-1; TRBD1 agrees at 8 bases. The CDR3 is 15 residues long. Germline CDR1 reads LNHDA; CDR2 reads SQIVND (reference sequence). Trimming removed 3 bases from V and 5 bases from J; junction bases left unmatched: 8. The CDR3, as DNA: TGTGCCAGTAGTATCAGTCACAGGGGGGGAACTGAAGCTTTCTTT. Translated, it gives CASSISHRGGTEAFF. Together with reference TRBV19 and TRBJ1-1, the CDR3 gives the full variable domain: DGGITQSPKYLFRKEGQNVTLSCEQNLNHDAMYWYRQDPGQGLRLIYYSQIVNDFQKGDIAEGYSVSREKKESFPLTVTSAQKNPTAFYLCASSISHRGGTEAFFGQGTRLTVV.

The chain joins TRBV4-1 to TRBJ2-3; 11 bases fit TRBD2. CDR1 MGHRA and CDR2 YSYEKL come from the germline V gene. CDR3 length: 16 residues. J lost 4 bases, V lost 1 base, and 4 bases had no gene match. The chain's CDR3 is CASSQVVAGGADTQYF. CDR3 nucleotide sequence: TGCGCCAGCAGCCAAGTTGTAGCGGGAGGGGCAGATACGCAGTATTTT.

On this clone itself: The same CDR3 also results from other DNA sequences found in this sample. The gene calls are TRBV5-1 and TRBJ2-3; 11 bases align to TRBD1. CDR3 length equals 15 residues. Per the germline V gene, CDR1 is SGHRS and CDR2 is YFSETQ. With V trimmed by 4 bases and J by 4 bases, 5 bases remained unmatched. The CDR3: CASSLGQGVADTQYF. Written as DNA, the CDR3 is TGCGCCAGCAGCCTGGGACAGGGGGTTGCAGATACGCAGTATTTT.

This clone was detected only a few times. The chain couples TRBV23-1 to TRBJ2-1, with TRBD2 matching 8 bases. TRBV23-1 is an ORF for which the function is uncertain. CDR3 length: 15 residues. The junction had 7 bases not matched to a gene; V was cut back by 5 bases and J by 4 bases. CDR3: CASSWPSGPYNEQFF. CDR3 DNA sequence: TGCGCCAGCAGTTGGCCTAGCGGGCCTTACAATGAGCAGTTCTTC.

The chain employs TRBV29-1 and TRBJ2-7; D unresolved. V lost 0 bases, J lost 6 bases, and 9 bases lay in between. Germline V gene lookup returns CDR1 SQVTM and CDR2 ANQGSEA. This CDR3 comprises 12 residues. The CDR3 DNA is TGCAGCGTTGAAGATCTCAGCACCGAGCAGTACTTC. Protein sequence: CSVEDLSTEQYF.

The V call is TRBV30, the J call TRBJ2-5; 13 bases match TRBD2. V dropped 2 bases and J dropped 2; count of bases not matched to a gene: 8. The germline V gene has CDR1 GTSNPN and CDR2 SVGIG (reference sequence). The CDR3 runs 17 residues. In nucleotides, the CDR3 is TGTGCCTGGAGTAACCCGGGACTAGCGGGATTTCAAGAGACCCAGTACTTC. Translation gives CAWSNPGLAGFQETQYF.

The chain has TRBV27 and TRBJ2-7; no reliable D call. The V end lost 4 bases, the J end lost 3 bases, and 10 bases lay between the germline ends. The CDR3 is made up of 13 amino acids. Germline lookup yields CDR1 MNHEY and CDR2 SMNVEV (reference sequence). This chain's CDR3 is CASSYRPGYEQYF. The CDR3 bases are TGTGCCAGCAGTTACCGACCGGGCTACGAGCAGTACTTC.

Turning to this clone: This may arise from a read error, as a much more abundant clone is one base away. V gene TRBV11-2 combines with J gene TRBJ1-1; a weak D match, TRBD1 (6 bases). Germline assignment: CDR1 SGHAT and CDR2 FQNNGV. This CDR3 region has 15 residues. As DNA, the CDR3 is TGTGACAGCGCCCTCCTAGGGGGGAAGAACACTGAAGCTTTCTTT. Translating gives CDSALLGGKNTEAFF.

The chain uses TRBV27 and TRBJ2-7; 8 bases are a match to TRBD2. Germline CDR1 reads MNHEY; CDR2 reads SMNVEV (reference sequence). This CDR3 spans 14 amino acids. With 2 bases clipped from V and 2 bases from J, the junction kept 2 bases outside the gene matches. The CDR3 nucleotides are TGTGCCAGCAGTTTACGGGAGGGTCCCTACGAGCAGTACTTC. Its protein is CASSLREGPYEQYF.

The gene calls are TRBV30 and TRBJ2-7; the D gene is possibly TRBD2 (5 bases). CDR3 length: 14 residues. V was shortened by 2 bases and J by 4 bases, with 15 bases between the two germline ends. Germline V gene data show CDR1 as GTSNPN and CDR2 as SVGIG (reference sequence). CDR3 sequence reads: CAWSRDRGGYEQYF. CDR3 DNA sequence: TGTGCCTGGAGTCGGGATCGTGGCGGGTACGAGCAGTACTTC.

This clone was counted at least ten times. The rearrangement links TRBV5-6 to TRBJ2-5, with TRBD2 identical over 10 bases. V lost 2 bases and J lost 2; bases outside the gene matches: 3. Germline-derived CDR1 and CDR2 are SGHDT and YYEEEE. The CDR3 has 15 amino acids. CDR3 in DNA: TGTGCCAGCAGCTTCGGACTAGCGGATCAAGAGACCCAGTACTTC. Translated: CASSFGLADQETQYF.

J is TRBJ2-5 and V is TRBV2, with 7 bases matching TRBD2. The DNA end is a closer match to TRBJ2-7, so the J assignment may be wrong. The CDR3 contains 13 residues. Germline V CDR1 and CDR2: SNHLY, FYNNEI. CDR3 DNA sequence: TGTGCCAGCAGTGTACTAGCGACCTACGAGCAGTACTTC. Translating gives CASSVLATYEQYF.

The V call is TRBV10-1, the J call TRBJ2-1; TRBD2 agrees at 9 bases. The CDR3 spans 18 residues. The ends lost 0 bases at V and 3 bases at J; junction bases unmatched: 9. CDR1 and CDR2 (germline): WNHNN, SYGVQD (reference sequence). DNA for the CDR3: TGCGCCAGCAGTGAGTCCCCGGTTTCTAGCGGGGTCTACAATGAGCAGTTCTTC. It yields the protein CASSESPVSSGVYNEQFF.

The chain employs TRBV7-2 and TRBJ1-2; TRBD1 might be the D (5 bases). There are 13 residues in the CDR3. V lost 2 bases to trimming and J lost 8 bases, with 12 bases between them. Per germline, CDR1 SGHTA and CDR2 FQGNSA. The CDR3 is CASSLYGAGGYTF. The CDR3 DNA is TGTGCCAGCAGCTTATACGGGGCTGGCGGCTACACCTTC.

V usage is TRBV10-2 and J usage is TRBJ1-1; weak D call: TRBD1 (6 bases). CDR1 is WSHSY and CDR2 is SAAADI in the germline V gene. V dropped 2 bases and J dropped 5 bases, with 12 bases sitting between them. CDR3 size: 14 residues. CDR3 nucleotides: TGCGCCAGCAGTGAGACAGGGAGCATAACTGAAGCTTTCTTT. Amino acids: CASSETGSITEAFF.

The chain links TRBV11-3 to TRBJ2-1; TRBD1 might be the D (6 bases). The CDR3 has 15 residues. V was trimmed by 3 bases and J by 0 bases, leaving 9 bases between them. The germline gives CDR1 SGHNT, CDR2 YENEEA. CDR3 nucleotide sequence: TGTGCCAGCAGCTTGAGACAGGTCTCCTACAATGAGCAGTTCTTC. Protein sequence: CASSLRQVSYNEQFF.